A selection of T cell receptor beta chains follows, all from one sample in a study of blood T cells in healthy people across ages. TCRdb recomputed calls from the 5' RACE reads with MiXCR, one row per CDR3 protein. Among hundreds of thousands of distinct CDR3 sequences, roughly 25% were seen once, and the ten largest hold around 9.2%. A further study also used this sample, focusing on T cells of mothers and their children.

The sequencing sample was made of blood. The receptors shown here come from a boy aged 5-17 years in good health. CDR3s include the opening cysteine and the closing phenylalanine or tryptophan. Fields, in order: D gene, V gene, J gene, clone size, CDR3 protein, CDR3 DNA. D genes are given only for firm matches. Size is stated for part of the rows, as once, few or many counts, or as a class when the clone is expanded.

d_call: -; v_call: TRBV9; j_call: TRBJ2-1; clone_size: -; cdr3_aa: CASSVGLTGRFSYNEQFF; cdr3_nt: TGTGCCAGCAGCGTTGGACTAACGGGGAGGTTCTCCTACAATGAGCAGTTCTTC
d_call: TRBD2; v_call: TRBV24-1; j_call: TRBJ2-1; clone_size: -; cdr3_aa: CATGDPGLAGGRYNEQFF; cdr3_nt: TGTGCCACCGGTGACCCCGGACTAGCGGGAGGGCGATACAATGAGCAGTTCTTC
d_call: TRBD1; v_call: TRBV6-6; j_call: TRBJ2-4; clone_size: few; cdr3_aa: CASSFDRGGSKNIQYF; cdr3_nt: TGTGCCAGCAGCTTCGACAGGGGGGGATCCAAAAACATTCAGTACTTC
d_call: -; v_call: TRBV20-1; j_call: TRBJ2-1; clone_size: -; cdr3_aa: CSAILLGQGYEQFF; cdr3_nt: TGCAGTGCTATCCTACTGGGGCAGGGCTATGAGCAGTTCTTC
d_call: TRBD1; v_call: TRBV20-1; j_call: TRBJ2-3; clone_size: -; cdr3_aa: CSARGVRGQSTDTQYF; cdr3_nt: TGCAGTGCTAGAGGGGTCAGGGGACAGAGCACAGATACGCAGTATTTT
d_call: -; v_call: TRBV29-1; j_call: TRBJ1-1; clone_size: few; cdr3_aa: CSVDRAGLNTEAFF; cdr3_nt: TGCAGCGTTGACCGTGCAGGATTGAACACTGAAGCTTTCTTT
d_call: -; v_call: TRBV7-2; j_call: TRBJ1-3; clone_size: -; cdr3_aa: CASSSNAGGNTIYF; cdr3_nt: TGTGCCAGCAGCTCGAATGCGGGGGGAAACACCATATATTTT
d_call: TRBD2; v_call: TRBV20-1; j_call: TRBJ2-1; clone_size: few; cdr3_aa: CSVTLYGTIPEKSSEQFF; cdr3_nt: TGCAGTGTCACACTCTACGGGACTATCCCGGAGAAGTCAAGTGAGCAGTTCTTC
d_call: TRBD2; v_call: TRBV18; j_call: TRBJ2-4; clone_size: -; cdr3_aa: CASSPETSPGIQYF; cdr3_nt: TGTGCCAGCTCACCAGAGACTAGCCCGGGCATTCAGTACTTC
d_call: -; v_call: TRBV4-1; j_call: TRBJ1-3; clone_size: -; cdr3_aa: CASSQGQGGSGNTIYF; cdr3_nt: TGCGCCAGCAGCCAAGGCCAGGGAGGATCTGGAAACACCATATATTTT
d_call: -; v_call: TRBV6-1; j_call: TRBJ2-1; clone_size: -; cdr3_aa: CASTQGRERSGNEQFF; cdr3_nt: TGTGCCAGCACCCAGGGGCGGGAAAGATCGGGGAATGAGCAGTTCTTC
d_call: -; v_call: TRBV7-9; j_call: TRBJ1-1; clone_size: few; cdr3_aa: CASSLTGLDTEAFF; cdr3_nt: TGTGCCAGCAGCTTAACGGGTTTAGACACTGAAGCTTTCTTT
d_call: -; v_call: TRBV18; j_call: TRBJ2-5; clone_size: -; cdr3_aa: CASSRTITGQETQYF; cdr3_nt: TGTGCCAGCTCGCGAACGATAACAGGGCAGGAGACCCAGTACTTC